This is a list of T cell receptor beta chains from one sample in a study of beta chain features in type 1 diabetes. The data were produced by immunoSEQ multiplex PCR, yet TCRdb's version contains in-frame clones alone and is incomplete. In the table there are some 200,000 clones, 16% of which are singletons. Material for sequencing was naive CD4+ T cells from blood. The source of these receptors is a man aged 30-40 years with type 1 diabetes. The CDR3 runs from the conserved cysteine through the conserved F or W. Each record gives: J gene, V gene, CDR3 protein.

TRBJ2-2 | TRBV29-1 | CSVERDRDTGELFF
TRBJ1-5 | TRBV30 | CAWNRRGTDNQPQHF
TRBJ2-5 | TRBV2 | CASSERVAGTLYF
TRBJ2-7 | TRBV5-1 | CASSSNLEQYF
TRBJ2-5 | TRBV28 | CASSLWQLPGQETQYF
TRBJ2-7 | TRBV7-9 | CASSRTLAGGEQYF
TRBJ2-3 | TRBV7-2 | CASSLETNTQYF
TRBJ2-2 | TRBV29-1 | CSVSPPGGGRTGELFF
TRBJ2-7 | TRBV30 | CAWKSFGSYEQYF
TRBJ2-5 | TRBV11-2 | CASSSPYRDRQETQYF
TRBJ2-1 | TRBV2 | CASRTDVAEQFF
TRBJ2-3 | TRBV9 | CASSVSPGHGTDTQYF
TRBJ2-1 | TRBV10-3 | CAISAGLAGDTQFF
TRBJ2-3 | TRBV19 | CASSPRLVSTDTQYF
TRBJ2-5 | TRBV28 | CASSSPLAGQETQYF
TRBJ2-3 | TRBV29-1 | CSGTGLEESTDTQYF
TRBJ2-5 | TRBV10-3 | CATQGSQETQYF
TRBJ1-4 | TRBV9 | CASSAQGANEKLFF
TRBJ2-5 | TRBV7-8 | CASSQETQYF
TRBJ2-7 | TRBV4-1 | CASSVAGGYEQYF
TRBJ2-7 | TRBV30 | CAWSPGIWEQYF
TRBJ2-4 | TRBV25-1 | CASSEGRLAKNIQYF
TRBJ2-3 | TRBV7-3 | CASSPLTSTDTQYF
TRBJ2-6 | TRBV29-1 | CSVDLAGSSGANVLTF
TRBJ1-4 | TRBV29-1 | CSATGLTNEKLFF
TRBJ2-2 | TRBV29-1 | CSVDEGVNTGELFF
TRBJ2-1 | TRBV9 | CASSGTSGRSIEQFF
TRBJ2-5 | TRBV7-8 | CASSPGPSQETQYF
TRBJ2-1 | TRBV4-1 | CASSQDRGTSGYNEQFF
TRBJ2-1 | TRBV28 | CASSLGPNNEQFF
TRBJ2-1 | TRBV7-9 | CASSRSGNYNEQFF
TRBJ1-1 | TRBV29-1 | CSVDRNTEAFF
TRBJ2-4 | TRBV28 | CASSWGRRTKNIQYF
TRBJ2-7 | TRBV19 | CASSKLAGDLYEQYF
TRBJ2-3 | TRBV6-1 | CASSEAGVGDTQYF
TRBJ2-1 | TRBV7-2 | CASRLSSGTSREQFF
TRBJ2-4 | TRBV7-3 | CASSLTGTGNIQYF
TRBJ2-7 | TRBV13 | CASSSKTSGSLSSYEQYF
TRBJ2-2 | TRBV4-1 | CASSQGPRAGATGELFF
TRBJ2-3 | TRBV9 | CASSVRGTGVADTQYF
TRBJ1-2 | TRBV6-5 | CASSYSGRFNYGYTF
TRBJ1-1 | TRBV29-1 | CSVAGRQNTEAFF
TRBJ2-1 | TRBV10-3 | CAISVAGAGNEQFF
TRBJ2-5 | TRBV25-1 | CASSEGSSGRVETQYF
TRBJ2-7 | TRBV10-3 | CATQTSGSLYEQYF
TRBJ2-7 | TRBV29-1 | CSVSVGLASTYEQYF
TRBJ1-2 | TRBV29-1 | CSAGEQGRGYTF
TRBJ2-1 | TRBV28 | CASSSGAIEQFF
TRBJ2-1 | TRBV9 | CASSPRGTGIYDEQFF
TRBJ2-1 | TRBV2 | CASTEVGEQFF
TRBJ2-5 | TRBV6-6 | CASRPRLGETQYF
TRBJ2-7 | TRBV25-1 | CASSETHSGSYEQYF
TRBJ2-3 | TRBV5-1 | CASSSPLAGAPDTQYF
TRBJ2-2 | TRBV7-9 | CASSFEGRRNTGELFF
TRBJ2-1 | TRBV30 | CAWRSAGGYEQFF
TRBJ1-2 | TRBV5-7 | CASSGTQGPLAYGYTF
TRBJ2-5 | TRBV11-2 | CASSLAGVETQYF